Sequencing of this TCR beta chain was carried out in a study of T cells in Graves' hyperthyroidism and ophthalmopathy. Across the whole study: At the time of initial diagnosis and before any treatment, peripheral blood was collected.

As concerns this clonotype: One junction end disagrees with the germline gene, perhaps due to a read error.

With a duration under 2 months, the hyperthyroidism was newly diagnosed in patients aged 18 to 65. RNA transcripts were the template for amplifying TCR beta CDR3 regions. The TCR CDR3 was amplified in a first-round RT-PCR using the HTBI primer set. Via MiXCR, TCRdb re-called the multiplex PCR reads, giving one row per CDR3 protein. Of some 250,000 distinct CDR3 sequences detected, about 14% appear once; the ten largest clones hold roughly 14%. Looked up from germline, CDR1 is LNHDA and CDR2 is SQIVND (reference sequence). This CDR3 is built from 15 residues. The rearrangement joins TRBV19 to TRBJ1-2, with D hard to call. Sequenced input: blood. This TCR derives from a woman aged 40 to 50 with Graves' hyperthyroidism that later progressed to Graves' ophthalmopathy. The CDR3 spells CASSQFGRLNYSYTF. The CDR3 DNA sequence: TGTGCCAGTAGTCAGTTCGGCCGACTGAACTATAGCTACACCTTC.